This T cell receptor beta chain was documented in a study of blood T cell repertoires in COVID-19. Study-wide context: Material from acute and convalescent COVID-19 was sourced from the United States, Italy and Spain.

With 5 bases removed from V and 8 bases from J, the gap between germline ends came to 9 bases. The CDR3 is 12 residues long. As processed by the authors: Cell counts per sample came from amplifying reference gene primers. Profiled with immunoSEQ multiplex PCR; TCRdb holds only in-frame clones, not every one. The D gene and trimming were derived from the DNA, and the V and J assignments and clone size from that table. The sample carries about 210,000 clones, about four fifths recorded once. Individuals aged roughly 18 to 95 years were recruited from 20 to 25 US areas. Those designated as exposed participants met a COVID-19 case within 2 weeks before study entry.

This sequence originates from a woman aged 30 to 39 who had been exposed to COVID-19. Specimen: PBMCs or T cells enriched from blood (not recorded which). J is TRBJ1-4 and V is TRBV12-3 or TRBV12-4; the D is unclear. CDR3: CASSGLGEKLFF. The DNA of the CDR3 is TGTGCCAGCAGTGGGTTGGGCGAAAAACTGTTTTTT.